A single T cell receptor (beta chain) is shown here with its context. The sample originates from a study of OX40 agonist ivuxolimab in advanced cancers. Libraries were prepared by immunoSEQ multiplex PCR; TCRdb keeps only in-frame clonotypes and omits some of them. The table records some 90,000 clones, roughly 84% of them present only once. There are 17 residues in the CDR3. The germline V gene encodes CDR1 LGHNA and CDR2 YSLEER. Losses at the gene ends were 0 bases for V and 8 bases for J; bases not matched to a gene: 11. The origin of this receptor is an adult with an advanced solid tumor such as melanoma, head and neck, liver or kidney cancer. The material was CD4+ or CD8+ T cells sorted from blood, obtained in a trial of the OX40 agonist ivuxolimab. The chain employs TRBV4-3 and TRBJ2-1; 9 nucleotides agree with TRBD2. CDR3 loop: CASSQDLAGIPYDEQFF. The CDR3 coding sequence is TGCGCCAGCAGCCAAGATCTAGCGGGAATCCCATACGATGAGCAGTTCTTC.